Listed below are T cell receptor beta chains from one sample, sequenced in a study of shared clonotypes between healthy human individuals. Here immunoSEQ multiplex PCR was the method, and the copy in TCRdb shows in-frame clones only, minus some. The sample has about 480,000 clones; over 75% are singletons. Sequencing was carried out using PBMCs. The receptors shown here come from a woman aged 40 to 50 in good health. Some clones in this sample may be carry-over from other donors' samples. Both conserved end residues are part of each CDR3. The order of the fields is V gene, J gene, D gene, clone size, CDR3 DNA, CDR3 protein. D genes are given only for firm matches. Expanded clones are given a class, and other clones once, few, many or no size at all.

TRBV4-2	TRBJ1-4	-	-	TGTGCCAGCAGAAACAGGGACTATAATGAAAAACTGTTTTTT	CASRNRDYNEKLFF
TRBV28	TRBJ2-7	TRBD2	-	TGTGCCAGCAGCTGGCGGGATCGGCTAGCGGGCGAGCAGTACTTC	CASSWRDRLAGEQYF
TRBV4-1	TRBJ2-7	-	-	TGCGCCAGCAGCCACTTGACCGCCAGCTCCTACGAGCAGTACTTC	CASSHLTASSYEQYF
TRBV2	TRBJ2-7	-	-	TGTGCCAGCAGTGGGGAACAACGGCAAACCACCTACGAGCAGTACTTC	CASSGEQRQTTYEQYF
TRBV7-8	TRBJ2-7	-	-	TGTGCCAGCAGCTTAGGGGGACTCTCCTACGAGCAGTACTTC	CASSLGGLSYEQYF
TRBV7-9	TRBJ2-7	-	many	TGTGCCAGCAGCCCGGGACGGTACTACGAGCAGTACTTC	CASSPGRYYEQYF
TRBV29-1	TRBJ2-7	-	few	TGCAGCGTCCTCCGGGGAGGGGGAGCCGGCGAGCAGTACTTC	CSVLRGGGAGEQYF
TRBV7-2	TRBJ2-1	TRBD2	few	TGTGCCAGCAGTCGACTAGCGGCGCAGGGTGAGCAGTTCTTC	CASSRLAAQGEQFF
TRBV11-2	TRBJ2-1	-	-	TGTGCCAGCAGCTTAGGAGGTAGGTTGTCTGGAGCCTATGAGCAGTTCTTC	CASSLGGRLSGAYEQFF
TRBV4-3	TRBJ1-4	-	-	TGCGCCAGCAGCCAAGATAGGTTCGAAAAACTGTTTTTT	CASSQDRFEKLFF
TRBV9	TRBJ1-4	-	-	TGTGCCAGCAGCGCGGGGGGGACTAATGAAAAACTGTTTTTT	CASSAGGTNEKLFF
TRBV5-4	TRBJ2-2	TRBD2	-	TGTGCCAGCAGCTTGGGACTAGCGGGAGGAGGGGAGCTGTTTTTT	CASSLGLAGGGELFF
TRBV4-2	TRBJ2-3	TRBD2	-	TGTGCCAGCAGCCAATTAGTCGGGACTAGCCACACAGATACGCAGTATTTT	CASSQLVGTSHTDTQYF
TRBV2	TRBJ1-4	TRBD1	many	TGTGCCAGCAGTGGGAACAGGGGGGATGAAAAACTGTTTTTT	CASSGNRGDEKLFF
TRBV5-1	TRBJ2-2	-	-	TGCGCCAGCAGCTGGAGCACCGGGGAGCTGTTTTTT	CASSWSTGELFF
TRBV28	TRBJ2-7	TRBD2	-	TGTGCCAGCAGTAGACTAGCGGTCCCCTACGAGCAGTACTTC	CASSRLAVPYEQYF
TRBV5-1	TRBJ2-2	TRBD2	once	TGCGCCAGCAGCTTTCCCCCGGGACTAGCAGACACCGGGGAGCTGTTTTTT	CASSFPPGLADTGELFF
TRBV7-9	TRBJ1-2	-	-	TGTGCCAGCAGCTTAAGTCCTTCGGCCAACTATGGCTACACCTTC	CASSLSPSANYGYTF
TRBV9	TRBJ1-1	-	-	TGTGCCAGCAGTGGCAACTGGGGGGAGAACACTGAAGCTTTCTTT	CASSGNWGENTEAFF
TRBV7-3	TRBJ2-1	-	-	TGTGCCAGCAGCCCCCTGACGGGATCCGGTGAGCAGTTCTTC	CASSPLTGSGEQFF
TRBV19	TRBJ1-5	TRBD1	-	TGTGCCAGTAGTTTTACAGGGGGCAATCAGCCCCAGCATTTT	CASSFTGGNQPQHF
TRBV6-1	TRBJ2-2	TRBD2	many	TGTGCCAGCATTAGCGGGACGAACACCGGGGAGCTGTTTTTT	CASISGTNTGELFF
TRBV19	TRBJ2-3	-	once	TGTGCCAGTAGGGGCTTTAGGGATACGCAGTATTTT	CASRGFRDTQYF
TRBV5-4	TRBJ1-1	-	-	TGTGCCAGCAGCGTCTCGGTCCAGGGAACTGAAGCTTTCTTT	CASSVSVQGTEAFF
TRBV5-1	TRBJ1-1	-	-	TGCGCCAGCAGCTCGATTAATGGCGTACTGAACACTGAAGCTTTCTTT	CASSSINGVLNTEAFF
TRBV30	TRBJ2-2	-	-	TGTGCCTGGAGGCGGCCAGCCGCCGGGGAGCTGTTTTTT	CAWRRPAAGELFF
TRBV6-4	TRBJ2-3	-	-	TGTGCCAGCAGTCGCGGAGCTTTCACAGATACGCAGTATTTT	CASSRGAFTDTQYF
TRBV6-1	TRBJ2-5	-	-	TGTGCCAGCAGCCTTACCCTCCAAGAGACCCAGTACTTC	CASSLTLQETQYF
TRBV7-8	TRBJ2-1	TRBD1	-	TGTGCCAGCAGCTCCGGCCCCCTGACAGGGGGCAAGTTCTTC	CASSSGPLTGGKFF
TRBV29-1	TRBJ2-5	-	-	TGCAGCGTTGAAATCCCAATGGGCCAAGAGACCCAGTACTTC	CSVEIPMGQETQYF
TRBV7-8	TRBJ1-2	-	-	TGTGCCAGCAGCTTAACAGGTAGGGGCCGGTATGGCTACACCTTC	CASSLTGRGRYGYTF
TRBV28	TRBJ2-7	-	-	TGTGCCAGCAGTTTAGGGTACTTGAGGGAGCAGTACTTC	CASSLGYLREQYF
TRBV29-1	TRBJ2-5	TRBD1	few	TGCAGCGTTCAATACAGGGGTGAGACCCAGTACTTC	CSVQYRGETQYF
TRBV19	TRBJ2-1	TRBD2	-	TGTGCCAGTAGGCTAGCGGGAAATTCCTACAATGAGCAGTTCTTC	CASRLAGNSYNEQFF
TRBV5-1	TRBJ2-5	TRBD1	-	TGCGCCAGCAGCTATGGAGGACAGGTAGAGGGGACCCAGTACTTC	CASSYGGQVEGTQYF
TRBV5-1	TRBJ1-2	-	-	TGCGCCAGCAGCCCCGAAGGGTCTGGTGGCTACACCTTC	CASSPEGSGGYTF
TRBV2	TRBJ2-7	-	-	TGTGCCAGCAGGTCTAACGAGCAGTACTTC	CASRSNEQYF
TRBV28	TRBJ2-7	TRBD1	-	TGTGCCAGCAGTTTATTGGGAAGGACAGGGAGTTTCGAGCAGTACTTC	CASSLLGRTGSFEQYF
TRBV4-1	TRBJ2-7	-	-	TGCGCCAGCAGCCAAGTATCGTTGGGACTCAGCTCCTACGAGCAGTACTTC	CASSQVSLGLSSYEQYF
TRBV30	TRBJ2-1	-	-	TGTGCCTGGGCACGTAGCTCCTACAATGAGCAGTTCTTC	CAWARSSYNEQFF
TRBV28	TRBJ2-1	-	-	TGTGCCAGCAGTTTAGGAAATGAGCAGTTCTTC	CASSLGNEQFF
TRBV28	TRBJ2-6	-	-	TGTGCCGTACAGGAGACTTCTGGGGCCAACGTCCTGACTTTC	CAVQETSGANVLTF
TRBV18	TRBJ2-1	-	-	TGTGCCAGCTCACCAGTTTCCGTTGGCCTCGATGAGCAGTTCTTC	CASSPVSVGLDEQFF
TRBV7-2	TRBJ2-1	TRBD2	-	TGTGCCAGCAGCTTAGTAGCTAGCGGGAGGAATGAGCAGTTCTTC	CASSLVASGRNEQFF
TRBV28	TRBJ2-7	-	-	TGTGCCAGCAGTTCCACCCCCGGGAGTGTCTACGAGCAGTACTTC	CASSSTPGSVYEQYF
TRBV5-1	TRBJ2-7	TRBD2	-	TGCGCCAGCAGCTTTGTGGGTCTAGCGGGTAACGAGCAGTACTTC	CASSFVGLAGNEQYF
TRBV11-2	TRBJ2-1	TRBD2	-	TGTGCCAGCAGCTTAGATTTCACTAGCGGGGGCCGGCAGTTCTTC	CASSLDFTSGGRQFF